This entry is about one TCR beta chain. The data are from a study of blood T cell repertoires in COVID-19. Sequencing used immunoSEQ multiplex PCR; TCRdb keeps in-frame clones, though not all of them. Seen here are about 140,000 clones, roughly 78% observed once, and the top ten hold 3% to 4.5%. With 0 bases clipped from V and 7 bases from J, the junction kept 15 bases outside the gene matches. CDR1 and CDR2 from the germline V gene are SGHAT and FQNNGV. The CDR3 covers 18 residues. The TCR comes from a man aged 55-75 years with acute or convalescent COVID-19. This rearrangement joins TRBV11-2 to TRBJ2-3; 8 positions match TRBD1. The sample taken for sequencing was peripheral blood. The CDR3 DNA sequence: TGTGCCAGCAGCTTAGAGGTGACAGGGGAGTTTTTTGGGAATACGCAGTATTTT. Residues: CASSLEVTGEFFGNTQYF. Using reference TRBV11-2 and TRBJ2-3 for the parts outside the CDR3, the full variable domain is EAGVAQSPRYKIIEKRQSVAFWCNPISGHATLYWYQQILGQGPKLLIQFQNNGVVDDSQLPKDRFSAERLKGVDSTLKIQPAKLEDSAVYLCASSLEVTGEFFGNTQYFGPGTRLTVL.